The 7 T cell receptor beta chains reported below all come from one sample, sequenced in a study of T cells in Graves' hyperthyroidism and ophthalmopathy (dated by TCRdb to between 2018 and 2021). Library method: multiplex PCR. Sequencing was performed on an Illumina HiSeq 2000. TCR beta CDR3 regions were amplified from RNA transcripts. The first round of RT-PCR for the TCR CDR3 was performed with the HTBI primer set and the Qiagen OneStep RT-PCR kit. The public reads were run again by TCRdb, first through fastp at Q25 and then through MiXCR, and only productive beta chains were kept. Here each entry gathers all rows of one CDR3 protein and keeps the most common genes and DNA. A total of 640,000 or so distinct CDR3 sequences appear in this sample, over 12% of them only once. Clones ranked in the top ten supply over 3.5% of the sample. The sample was blood. The receptors stem from a woman in her thirties or forties with Graves' ophthalmopathy.

J is TRBJ2-5 and V is TRBV6-5, with D hard to call. This CDR3 contains 16 residues. Looked up from germline, CDR1 is MNHEY and CDR2 is SVGAGI. V lost 2 bases and J 1 base, leaving 14 bases between the germline ends. The CDR3 loop is CASSYGWVRAQETQYF. CDR3 nucleotide sequence: TGTGCCAGCAGTTACGGCTGGGTACGTGCCCAAGAGACCCAGTACTTC.

This clonotype was seen many times. V usage is TRBV19 and J usage is TRBJ1-1; D possibly corresponds to TRBD1 (5 bases). This CDR3 has 12 amino acids. Between the trimmed V and J ends, which lost 6 bases and 10 bases, there was a span of 15 bases. Germline CDR1 is LNHDA and CDR2 is SQIVND (reference sequence). The CDR3 DNA reads as TGTGCCAGTAGCCCAGGGAGTGAGCGAGCTTTCTTT. The encoded protein is CASSPGSERAFF.

In this sample, this clonotype turned up many times. CDR3 in DNA: TGCAGTGCTAAGTGGGGACTAGAGTCCTACGAGCAGTACTTC. Protein sequence: CSAKWGLESYEQYF. This chain uses TRBV20-1 with TRBJ2-7, with 8 nucleotides matching TRBD2. V lost 4 bases to trimming and J lost 1 base; unmatched junction nucleotides: 6. The CDR3 loop spans 14 amino acids. Per the germline V gene, CDR1 is DFQATT and CDR2 is SNEGSKA (reference sequence).

This clonotype was detected ten times or more. CDR3 sequence: CAWSPPGTVGHGYTF. Here the CDR3 DNA reads TGTGCCTGGAGTCCCCCCGGGACAGTGGGACACGGCTACACCTTC. V is TRBV30 and J is TRBJ1-2, with 7 bases fitting TRBD1. CDR3 length: 15 residues. V shed 2 bases and J 8 bases; nucleotides not matched to a gene: 14. Germline CDR1 GTSNPN, CDR2 SVGIG (reference sequence).

This clonotype was seen at least ten times. The chain joins TRBV7-8 to TRBJ2-2; TRBD1 aligns across 7 bases. After removal of 1 base from V and 3 bases from J, the junction contained 5 bases not matched to a gene. Germline values: CDR1 SGHVS, CDR2 FQNEAQ. This CDR3 comprises 16 residues. CDR3 sequence (DNA): TGTGCCAGCAGCTTAGGTGACAGGGTCGACACCGGGGAGCTGTTTTTT. Encoded protein: CASSLGDRVDTGELFF.

In this sample, this clonotype turned up many times. V is TRBV11-2 and J is TRBJ1-1; possibly TRBD1 for D (5 bases). Per the germline V gene, CDR1 is SGHAT and CDR2 is FQNNGV. This CDR3 region has 16 residues. V shed 5 bases and J shed 3 bases, with 19 bases lying between them. The CDR3 here is CASSAAGRGGDTEAFF. The CDR3 DNA follows: TGTGCCAGCAGCGCGGCGGGGCGGGGAGGAGACACTGAAGCTTTCTTT.

This clonotype was recorded a few times. The chain carries TRBV27 and TRBJ2-3; D uncertain. The V end was cut by 3 bases, the J end by 3 bases, with 22 bases between. The CDR3 length is 18 residues. From germline, CDR1 is MNHEY and CDR2 SMNVEV (reference sequence). CDR3 nucleotide sequence: TGTGCCAGCAGTTTCAACTTGTACCAAGGGCGATTAACAGATACGCAGTATTTT. As protein: CASSFNLYQGRLTDTQYF.